These 28 T cell receptor beta chains share one sample of origin, sequenced in a study of STAT5B mutations in CD4+ large granular lymphocyte leukemia. Using immunoSEQ multiplex PCR, the repertoire was profiled, and TCRdb retains in-frame clones only, with some absent. The profile shows just over 25,000 clones, about 86% of them singletons. Sequencing input: CD4+ T cells from blood buffy coats. The receptor source for this set is a human donor in good health.

The chain combines TRBV6-5 with TRBJ2-5; tentative D call: TRBD2 (6 bases). Trimming took off 6 bases at V and 4 bases at J, with 18 bases between the two ends. The CDR3 covers 15 residues. In germline, CDR1 is MNHEY, CDR2 SVGAGI. As DNA, the CDR3 is TGTGCCAGCAGGCGAGGGACTTCCCAGCCAGAGACCCAGTACTTC. It encodes CASRRGTSQPETQYF.

The chain is built from TRBV28 and TRBJ1-3; 9 nucleotides match TRBD1. The CDR3 contains 15 residues. The V gene's germline CDR1 is MDHEN and CDR2 SYDVKM. The V gene end was trimmed by 8 bases and the J gene end by 5 bases; junction bases not matched to a gene: 10. The CDR3 spells CASRRAGTGRNTIYF. For the CDR3, the DNA is TGTGCCAGCCGGCGAGCTGGGACAGGGCGAAACACCATATATTTT.

The chain recombines TRBV7-8 with TRBJ1-2; TRBD1 might be the D (6 bases). Germline V CDR1 and CDR2: SGHVS, FQNEAQ. This CDR3 is built from 15 residues. Trimming removed 0 bases at V and 3 bases at J, with 11 bases between. The CDR3, as DNA: TGTGCCAGCAGCTTAGCCGCACAGGGAGACTATGGCTACACCTTC. This sequence encodes CASSLAAQGDYGYTF.

The V call is TRBV7-2, the J call TRBJ1-1; a possible D gene is TRBD1 (5 bases). The CDR3 covers 13 residues. V lost 5 bases and J 4 bases, leaving 11 bases between the germline ends. Germline loops: CDR1 SGHTA, CDR2 FQGNSA. Written as DNA, the CDR3 is TGTGCCAGCAGCCGGGGGACCACCACTGAAGCTTTCTTT. It specifies CASSRGTTTEAFF.

The chain is built from TRBV7-3 and TRBJ2-3; TRBD2 agrees at 12 bases. The trim removed 10 bases at V and 0 bases at J, leaving 23 bases unmatched. The CDR3 totals 21 residues. Germline CDR1 SGHTA, CDR2 FQGTGA. CDR3 sequence reads: CAIRGEYVLAGGPPSTDTQYF. CDR3 in DNA: TGTGCCATCCGTGGGGAGTACGTCCTAGCGGGAGGGCCCCCTAGCACAGATACGCAGTATTTT.

The V and J genes are TRBV28 and TRBJ1-2; possible D gene TRBD1, 6 bases. Germline CDR1 is MDHEN and CDR2 is SYDVKM. CDR3 length: 14 amino acids. Trimming cost V 6 bases and J 3 bases, with 14 bases left between them. In DNA, the CDR3 is TGTGCCAGCAGCCCCAGGGGCTCCTACTATGGCTACACCTTC. Its translation: CASSPRGSYYGYTF.

Only one count was recorded for this clone. At one of its ends the junction is not consistent with the germline gene, which may arise from a read error. The chain carries TRBV9 and TRBJ1-6; D perhaps matches TRBD1 (6 bases). There are 17 residues in the CDR3. Per germline, CDR1 SGDLS and CDR2 YYNGEE. CDR3 amino acids: CASSVKGGPSCNSPLHF. Written as DNA, the CDR3 is TGTGCCAGCAGCGTAAAGGGGGGGCCCTCCTGTAATTCACCCCTCCACTTT.

The chain couples TRBV7-6 to TRBJ2-5; possible D gene TRBD2, 6 bases. Germline values: CDR1 SGHVS, CDR2 FNYEAQ. The CDR3 sequence is 15 residues long. V gave up 2 bases and J gave up 4 bases, with 14 bases separating them. CDR3 in DNA: TGTGCCAGCAGCTTACTCGGGGGAGTGAGAGAGACCCAGTACTTC. Translation: CASSLLGGVRETQYF. The full variable domain, with the rest looked up from reference TRBV7-6 and TRBJ2-5, is GAGVSQSPRYKVTKRGQDVALRCDPISGHVSLYWYRQALGQGPEFLTYFNYEAQQDKSGLPNDRFSAERPEGSISTLTIQRTEQRDSAMYRCASSLLGGVRETQYFGPGTRLLVL.

The gene calls are TRBV5-1 and TRBJ2-2; TRBD1 or TRBD2 may be the D gene (5 bases each). CDR3 length: 14 residues. V shed 10 bases and J shed 1 base, with 14 bases lying between them. The germline CDR1 and CDR2 sequences are SGHRS and YFSETQ. This CDR3 reads CAAGWDGNTGELFF. The DNA for the CDR3 is TGCGCCGCCGGCTGGGACGGGAACACCGGGGAGCTGTTTTTT.

The genes are TRBV7-9 and TRBJ2-5, with a tentative D call TRBD2 (5 bases). The CDR3 spans 14 residues. V was cut by 7 bases and J by 4 bases, with 16 bases left in between. The germline V gene encodes CDR1 SEHNR and CDR2 FQNEAQ (reference sequence). The CDR3 sequence: CASMLRENLETQYF. CDR3 sequence (DNA): TGTGCCAGCATGTTGAGGGAGAACTTAGAGACCCAGTACTTC.

This sequence joins TRBV2 and TRBJ2-5; 7 nucleotides align to TRBD1. The germline V gene encodes CDR1 SNHLY and CDR2 FYNNEI. Trimming removed 6 bases from V and 4 bases from J; junction bases left unmatched: 8. The CDR3 is 14 residues long. The DNA for the CDR3 is TGTGCCAGCAGCGAGCAGGGGGTTGGAGAGACCCAGTACTTC. Protein: CASSEQGVGETQYF.

The rearrangement joins TRBV6-1 to TRBJ2-3, with 8 nucleotides matching TRBD2. Germline assignment: CDR1 MNHNS and CDR2 SASEGT. Trimming cost V 5 bases and J 9 bases; bases outside gene matches: 7. The CDR3 is 13 residues long. The CDR3 protein is CASSFQVAGTQYF. DNA for the CDR3: TGTGCCAGCAGTTTTCAGGTAGCGGGGACGCAGTATTTT.

The gene calls are TRBV19 and TRBJ2-1; TRBD2 is a possible D gene (6 bases). This CDR3 region has 13 residues. V shed 8 bases and J shed 4 bases, with 12 bases lying between them. Germline CDR1 and CDR2: LNHDA and SQIVND (reference sequence). The CDR3 nucleotides are TGTGCCAGTCGGGGGACTCTTTACAATGAGCAGTTCTTC. Protein product: CASRGTLYNEQFF.

The J gene is TRBJ1-6, the V gene TRBV9; a possible D gene is TRBD1 (5 bases). Looked up from germline, CDR1 is SGDLS and CDR2 is YYNGEE. This CDR3 comprises 14 residues. Between the trimmed V and J ends, which lost 2 bases and 7 bases, there was a span of 10 bases. CDR3 sequence (DNA): TGTGCCAGCAGCGTTGGGGACGGGAATTCACCCCTCCACTTT. It is translated as CASSVGDGNSPLHF. Full variable domain (remainder filled in from reference TRBV9 and TRBJ1-6): DSGVTQTPKHLITATGQRVTLRCSPRSGDLSVYWYQQSLDQGLQFLIQYYNGEERAKGNILERFSAQQFPDLHSELNLSSLELGDSALYFCASSVGDGNSPLHFGNGTRLTVT.

This clone was recorded a few times. The gene calls are TRBV6-5 and TRBJ1-5; a weak D match, TRBD1 (6 bases). V was shortened by 0 bases and J by 6 bases, with 9 bases between the two germline ends. The CDR3 consists of 14 residues. The germline CDR1 and CDR2 sequences are MNHEY and SVGAGI. The CDR3 DNA sequence: TGTGCCAGCAGTTACTCTCGCAGGGGTCAGCCCCAGCATTTT. Its translation: CASSYSRRGQPQHF.

The chain is built from TRBV5-1 and TRBJ1-1; D call uncertain. Per germline, CDR1 SGHRS and CDR2 YFSETQ. Trimming removed 2 bases from V and 6 bases from J, with 17 bases in between. The CDR3 runs to 15 residues. CDR3 sequence reads: CASSFGRSDLSEAFF. In DNA form, the CDR3 reads TGCGCCAGCAGCTTCGGACGCAGTGATCTATCTGAAGCTTTCTTT.

The rearrangement joins TRBV6-5 to TRBJ1-6; tentative D call: TRBD1 (6 bases). The germline V gene encodes CDR1 MNHEY and CDR2 SVGAGI. The CDR3 length is 16 residues. Trimming left V 0 bases short and J 5 bases short, with 11 bases between. CDR3 coding DNA: TGTGCCAGCAGTTACTCAGCAGGGGATCATAATTCACCCCTCCACTTT. Translation: CASSYSAGDHNSPLHF.

The chain uses TRBV6-1 and TRBJ2-7; possibly TRBD1 for D (6 bases). Germline V gives CDR1 MNHNS, CDR2 SASEGT. The V end lost 4 bases, the J end lost 4 bases, and 11 bases lay between the germline ends. The CDR3 extends over 13 amino acids. The CDR3 reads CASSGRGGYEQYV. For the CDR3, the DNA is TGTGCCAGCAGTGGCAGGGGCGGGTACGAGCAGTACGTC.

This sequence joins TRBV19 and TRBJ2-1, with a weak D call TRBD2 (6 bases). The germline CDR1 and CDR2 sequences are LNHDA and SQIVND (reference sequence). This CDR3 has 12 residues. Trimming removed 1 base from V and 9 bases from J, with 7 bases in between. Written as DNA, the CDR3 is TGTGCCAGTAGTATAGCCGGGGGTGAGCAGTTCTTC. Residues: CASSIAGGEQFF.

Details on this clone: One end of the junction is discordant with germline, which a read error may explain. This sequence joins TRBV5-8 and TRBJ1-1, with D unclear. Germline V lookup: CDR1 SGHTS, CDR2 YDEGEE. The CDR3 has 12 residues. This CDR3 is CASSLGREPRAF. The CDR3, as DNA: TGTGCCAGCAGCTTAGGGCGTGAGCCCAGAGCGTTT.

J is TRBJ2-5 and V is TRBV6-1, with TRBD2 identical over 11 bases. Germline loops: CDR1 MNHNS, CDR2 SASEGT. With V trimmed by 7 bases and J by 4 bases, 8 bases remained unmatched. This CDR3 comprises 15 residues. CDR3 residues: CASTILAGVVETQYF. In DNA, the CDR3 is TGTGCCAGCACCATACTAGCGGGAGTTGTAGAGACCCAGTACTTC.

The genes are TRBV11-2 and TRBJ1-4, with 10 bases identical to TRBD1. Trimming at V came to 8 bases and at J to 8 bases, leaving 8 bases not matched to a gene. Germline CDR1 and CDR2: SGHAT and FQNNGV. The CDR3 is 14 residues long. In DNA, the CDR3 is TGTGCCAGCGTAAGGGGGACAGGGGAGGAAAAACTGTTTTTT. Protein: CASVRGTGEEKLFF. Variable domain in full (rest from reference TRBV11-2 and TRBJ1-4): EAGVAQSPRYKIIEKRQSVAFWCNPISGHATLYWYQQILGQGPKLLIQFQNNGVVDDSQLPKDRFSAERLKGVDSTLKIQPAKLEDSAVYLCASVRGTGEEKLFFGSGTQLSVL.

CDR3: CASSGTLRTGGLETQYF. The CDR3 DNA sequence: TGCGCCAGCAGCGGGACACTTAGGACAGGGGGCTTGGAGACCCAGTACTTC. The chain employs TRBV5-1 and TRBJ2-5, with TRBD1 matching over 11 bases. There are 17 residues in the CDR3. Germline V CDR1 and CDR2: SGHRS, YFSETQ. V trimming: 4 bases; J trimming: 5 bases; junction bases outside the gene matches: 13. Together with reference TRBV5-1 and TRBJ2-5, the CDR3 gives the full variable domain: KAGVTQTPRYLIKTRGQQVTLSCSPISGHRSVSWYQQTPGQGLQFLFEYFSETQRNKGNFPGRFSGRQFSNSRSEMNVSTLELGDSALYLCASSGTLRTGGLETQYFGPGTRLLVL.

This clone occurred a few times. The chain links TRBV18 to TRBJ1-5; D ambiguous. CDR3 length equals 16 residues. V lost 6 bases, J lost 5 bases, and 20 bases lay in between. Looked up from germline, CDR1 is KGHSH and CDR2 is LQKENI. CDR3 residues: CASSRGGWDTYQPQHF. In nucleotides, the CDR3 is TGTGCCAGCTCCAGAGGAGGCTGGGATACATATCAGCCCCAGCATTTT.

This chain links TRBV10-2 with TRBJ1-1; D perhaps matches TRBD1 (6 bases). Trimming removed 6 bases from V and 4 bases from J, with 21 bases in between. Germline V gene lookup returns CDR1 WSHSY and CDR2 SAAADI. There are 16 residues in the CDR3. The CDR3 sequence is CASSDPKAGDGTEAFF. The CDR3 DNA reads TGCGCCAGCAGCGATCCCAAGGCAGGGGATGGCACTGAAGCTTTCTTT.

The chain combines TRBV27 with TRBJ2-3, with 8 positions matching TRBD2. V shed 3 bases, J shed 6 bases, and the junction held 5 bases outside the gene matches. The V gene's germline CDR1 is MNHEY and CDR2 SMNVEV (reference sequence). The CDR3 runs to 14 residues. The CDR3 sequence: CASSLRSSGDTQYF. CDR3 DNA sequence: TGTGCCAGCAGTTTGCGGTCTAGCGGGGATACGCAGTATTTT.

This rearrangement joins TRBV9 to TRBJ2-6, with D unresolved. The CDR3 spans 14 residues. V was trimmed by 4 bases and J by 1 base, leaving 6 bases between them. Germline V gene lookup returns CDR1 SGDLS and CDR2 YYNGEE. The DNA of the CDR3 is TGTGCCAGCAGCCCAGAGTCTGGGGCCAACGTCCTGACTTTC. Amino acids: CASSPESGANVLTF.

In this sample, this clone turned up a few times. V gene TRBV10-3 combines with J gene TRBJ1-1, with 7 nucleotides matching TRBD1. CDR3 size: 14 residues. The germline CDR1 and CDR2 sequences are ENHRY and SYGVKD. The ends lost 0 bases at V and 6 bases at J; junction bases unmatched: 4. The CDR3 nucleotides read TGTGCCATCAGTGAGTCTACAGGGGAGCCTGAAGCTTTCTTT. This encodes CAISESTGEPEAFF.